The 3 T cell receptor beta chains below were found in one sample sequenced in a study of shared clonotypes between healthy human individuals. Produced via immunoSEQ multiplex PCR; TCRdb's table is partial and in-frame only. The table has roughly 2 million clones, 90% to 95% seen once. Sequencing was carried out using naive CD4+ T cells sorted from blood. Subset specified: CD45RA+ positively selected. The receptors shown here come from a man between 18 and 29 years old in good health.

The DNA for the CDR3 is TGTGCCAGCAGCGCGGGACAGGGCTATGGCTACACCTTC. Translation gives CASSAGQGYGYTF. The rearrangement uses TRBV7-2 and TRBJ1-2; 9 nucleotides line up with TRBD1. The CDR3 consists of 13 residues. Germline CDR1 and CDR2: SGHTA and FQGNSA. The V segment lost 5 bases and the J segment 4 bases; nucleotides outside the gene matches: 2.

This clone showed up just a few times. This sequence joins TRBV6-5 and TRBJ2-7, with unresolved D. Germline V gives CDR1 MNHEY, CDR2 SVGAGI. The CDR3 is made up of 13 amino acids. V lost 2 bases, J lost 4 bases, and 9 bases lay in between. The CDR3 loop is CASSYGSGYEQYF. CDR3 bases: TGTGCCAGCAGTTACGGGTCAGGATACGAGCAGTACTTC.

The J gene is TRBJ2-1, the V gene TRBV9; D unresolved. V was trimmed by 0 bases and J by 2 bases, leaving 3 bases between them. The CDR3 is 13 residues long. The germline CDR1 and CDR2 sequences are SGDLS and YYNGEE. CDR3 in amino acids: CASSVDPYNEQFF. The CDR3 region has the DNA TGTGCCAGCAGCGTAGACCCCTACAATGAGCAGTTCTTC.